These 27 T cell receptor beta chains originate from one sample sequenced in a study of shared clonotypes between healthy human individuals. Data came from immunoSEQ multiplex PCR; TCRdb stores just in-frame clones and leaves some out. The profile shows around 1.9 million clones, 85% to 95% of them singletons. Naive CD8 cells comprised CD45RO-negative, CCR7-positively selected cells, excluding terminally differentiated effector memory CD45RA+ cells. Material: naive CD8+ T cells from PBMCs. The receptors derive from a man aged 18 to 29 in good health. Some clones in this sample may be carry-over from other donors' samples.

DNA of the CDR3: TGCAGCGTTGGAGTAGGGGTGATCGGGGAGCTGTTTTTT. This gives the protein CSVGVGVIGELFF. This chain joins TRBV29-1 and TRBJ2-2; a possible D gene is TRBD1 (5 bases). The CDR3 is 13 amino acids. Trimming took off 4 bases at V and 7 bases at J, with 13 bases between the two ends. Germline-derived CDR1 and CDR2 are SQVTM and ANQGSEA.

As DNA, the CDR3 is TGTGCCAGCAGCGTAGCGGAGTTCCACTACACAGATACGCAGTATTTT. It translates to CASSVAEFHYTDTQYF. J is TRBJ2-3 and V is TRBV9, with D unresolved. CDR3 size: 16 residues. The ends were cut back, 0 bases at V and 2 bases at J, with 13 bases in the middle. Germline CDR1 and CDR2: SGDLS and YYNGEE.

In DNA, the CDR3 is TGTGCCAGCAGCTTAGTGCGGGGGAATAGCAATCAGCCCCAGCATTTT. Translated: CASSLVRGNSNQPQHF. The chain is built from TRBV7-2 and TRBJ1-5; TRBD1 is a possible D gene (5 bases). From germline, CDR1 is SGHTA and CDR2 FQGNSA. The germline V and J ends were trimmed by 1 base and 0 bases, with 10 bases remaining between them. This CDR3 comprises 16 residues.

The chain couples TRBV7-9 to TRBJ2-7, with TRBD1 as a possible D gene (6 bases). The V gene's germline CDR1 is SEHNR and CDR2 FQNEAQ (reference sequence). The V end was cut by 2 bases, the J end by 1 base, with 12 bases between. This CDR3 spans 15 amino acids. The CDR3 DNA reads TGTGCCAGCAGCTTATTCCCGGACAGTTCCTACGAGCAGTACTTC. As protein: CASSLFPDSSYEQYF.

V gene TRBV2 combines with J gene TRBJ2-7; D perhaps matches TRBD1 (6 bases). The CDR3 has 17 amino acids. The V end lost 2 bases, the J end lost 2 bases, and 19 bases lay between the germline ends. Germline V lookup: CDR1 SNHLY, CDR2 FYNNEI. The CDR3 bases are TGTGCCAGCAGTGAAATGGTACCACAGGGATTCCCCTACGAGCAGTACTTC. This encodes CASSEMVPQGFPYEQYF.

The gene calls are TRBV4-3 and TRBJ2-3, with 8 bases matching TRBD2. The CDR3 is 15 amino acids. The germline CDR1 and CDR2 sequences are LGHNA and YSLEER. J was trimmed by 2 bases and V by 1 base; bases with no gene match: 2. This CDR3 reads CASSQASGYTDTQYF. The CDR3 nucleotides read TGCGCCAGCAGCCAAGCTAGCGGGTACACAGATACGCAGTATTTT.

With respect to this clone: Other DNA sequences in the sample encode the same CDR3. The V call is TRBV4-3, the J call TRBJ1-5; maybe TRBD1 (5 bases). The V end was cut by 0 bases, the J end by 0 bases, with 9 bases between. The CDR3 length is 16 residues. The V gene's germline CDR1 is LGHNA and CDR2 YSLEER. CDR3 region: CASSQDRTYSNQPQHF. The DNA of the CDR3 is TGCGCCAGCAGCCAAGATAGGACATATAGCAATCAGCCCCAGCATTTT.

V and J are TRBV9 and TRBJ2-1; 8 bases match TRBD2. This CDR3 is 15 amino acids long. Germline CDR1 is SGDLS and CDR2 is YYNGEE. With V trimmed by 4 bases and J by 8 bases, 11 bases remained unmatched. The CDR3 sequence: CASSHGAGGNDEQFF. CDR3 DNA: TGTGCCAGCAGCCACGGGGCGGGAGGTAACGATGAGCAGTTCTTC.

The chain recombines TRBV28 with TRBJ1-2; 7 bases align to TRBD1. V shed 7 bases and J 4 bases; nucleotides not matched to a gene: 3. The CDR3 consists of 12 residues. Germline V gene lookup returns CDR1 MDHEN and CDR2 SYDVKM. The CDR3 region is CASNNRGYGYTF. Written as DNA, the CDR3 is TGTGCCAGCAACAACAGGGGCTATGGCTACACCTTC.

The chain is built from TRBV25-1 and TRBJ1-1, with D possibly TRBD1 on 5 matching bases. This CDR3 has 15 amino acids. The ends were cut back, 3 bases at V and 0 bases at J, with 11 bases in the middle. Germline V gives CDR1 MGHDK, CDR2 SYGVNS. CDR3: CASSEGRGMNTEAFF. CDR3 DNA: TGTGCCAGCAGTGAGGGTCGGGGCATGAACACTGAAGCTTTCTTT. The full variable domain, rest sourced from reference TRBV25-1 and TRBJ1-1, is EADIYQTPRYLVIGTGKKITLECSQTMGHDKMYWYQQDPGMELHLIHYSYGVNSTEKGDLSSESTVSRIRTEHFPLTLESARPSHTSQYLCASSEGRGMNTEAFFGQGTRLTVV.

J is TRBJ1-3 and V is TRBV28; no reliable D call. The V gene's germline CDR1 is MDHEN and CDR2 SYDVKM. There are 14 residues in the CDR3. Trimming took 3 bases from V and 0 from J, leaving 6 bases between them. Written as DNA, the CDR3 is TGTGCCAGCAGTTTGCGGATCTCTGGAAACACCATATATTTT. Protein sequence: CASSLRISGNTIYF.

This sequence joins TRBV28 and TRBJ1-5; 8 bases agree with TRBD1. The junction had 2 bases not matched to a gene; V was cut back by 2 bases and J by 5 bases. Germline V CDR1 and CDR2: MDHEN, SYDVKM. This CDR3 comprises 14 residues. Here the CDR3 reads CASSLEQGDQPQHF. CDR3 nucleotide sequence: TGTGCCAGCAGTTTAGAACAGGGGGATCAGCCCCAGCATTTT.

The genes are TRBV19 and TRBJ2-7, with D perhaps matching TRBD1 (5 bases). Between the trimmed V and J ends, which lost 4 bases and 3 bases, there was a span of 16 bases. CDR3 length equals 15 residues. In germline, CDR1 is LNHDA, CDR2 SQIVND (reference sequence). The CDR3, as DNA: TGTGCCAGTAGTACAACTACAGGTATTATCTACGAGCAGTACTTC. Protein product: CASSTTTGIIYEQYF.

The V gene is TRBV4-2, the J gene TRBJ2-1; no definite D call. Germline CDR1 and CDR2: LGHNA and YNFKEQ. V lost 3 bases and J lost 0, with 12 bases in between. This CDR3 comprises 16 residues. The CDR3 nucleotides read TGTGCCAGCAGCCAGGCCAGCCTATTCTCCTACAATGAGCAGTTCTTC. It is translated as CASSQASLFSYNEQFF.

J is TRBJ1-5 and V is TRBV10-1; 9 bases line up with TRBD1. The junction had 13 bases not matched to a gene; V was cut back by 3 bases and J by 7 bases. The CDR3 totals 17 residues. Germline CDR1 reads WNHNN; CDR2 reads SYGVQD (reference sequence). The CDR3 loop is CASSDPGQGGVRQPQHF. The CDR3 nucleotides are TGCGCCAGCAGTGATCCGGGACAGGGAGGAGTAAGACAGCCCCAGCATTTT.

A word on this clone: Distinct nucleotide sequences in the sample also encode this CDR3. The chain uses TRBV27 and TRBJ2-7; D ambiguous. Between the trimmed V and J ends, which lost 2 bases and 1 base, there was a span of 6 bases. CDR1 is MNHEY, CDR2 SMNVEV, per germline (reference sequence). CDR3 length equals 13 residues. DNA of the CDR3: TGTGCCAGCAGTTTAGCGGCATCCTACGAGCAGTACTTC. It translates to CASSLAASYEQYF.

V usage is TRBV28 and J usage is TRBJ2-7; D unresolved. Germline assignment: CDR1 MDHEN and CDR2 SYDVKM. V lost 4 bases and J 5 bases, leaving 12 bases between the germline ends. CDR3 length equals 13 residues. The DNA of the CDR3 is TGTGCCAGCAGTTCGCCATTAGAAAACGAGCAGTACTTC. Translating gives CASSSPLENEQYF.

The rearrangement links TRBV29-1 to TRBJ2-7; possibly TRBD2 for D (6 bases). Looked up from germline, CDR1 is SQVTM and CDR2 is ANQGSEA. The V end lost 7 bases, the J end lost 4 bases, and 11 bases lay between the germline ends. The CDR3 covers 11 residues. CDR3 sequence reads: CSAGGNYEQYF. CDR3 bases: TGCAGCGCTGGGGGGAATTACGAGCAGTACTTC.

The rearrangement uses TRBV30 and TRBJ2-1; perhaps TRBD2 as D (5 bases). The ends were cut back, 4 bases at V and 6 bases at J, with 13 bases in the middle. The CDR3 has 13 residues. In germline, CDR1 is GTSNPN, CDR2 SVGIG (reference sequence). The CDR3 region is CAWTRAARNEQFF. The CDR3 DNA sequence: TGTGCCTGGACGCGGGCGGCCCGCAATGAGCAGTTCTTC.

This chain joins TRBV27 and TRBJ1-1; D might be TRBD1 (6 bases). The CDR3 sequence is 13 residues long. Deletions cut 6 bases from V and 6 bases from J, with 14 bases between. Per the germline V gene, CDR1 is MNHEY and CDR2 is SMNVEV (reference sequence). The DNA of the CDR3 is TGTGCCAGCAGCCACGACAGGACAGCTGAAGCTTTCTTT. This sequence encodes CASSHDRTAEAFF.

This clone was seen once. The rearrangement joins TRBV5-4 to TRBJ2-2, with 14 bases fitting TRBD2. The CDR3 has 17 amino acids. V was clipped by 6 bases and J by 8 bases; unmatched bases: 12. CDR1 and CDR2 from the germline V gene are SGHNT and YYREEE (reference sequence). The CDR3: CASTTAGTSGRWGELFF. The CDR3 nucleotides are TGTGCCAGCACGACCGCAGGGACTAGCGGGAGATGGGGGGAGCTGTTTTTT.

This chain joins TRBV6-5 and TRBJ2-2; D perhaps matches TRBD2 (6 bases). The V gene lost 6 bases and the J gene lost 3 bases, with 14 bases spanning the gap. The CDR3 contains 15 residues. Germline CDR1 reads MNHEY; CDR2 reads SVGAGI. CDR3 sequence reads: CASSYGWGDTGELFF. CDR3 bases: TGTGCCAGCAGCTACGGGTGGGGGGACACCGGGGAGCTGTTTTTT.

This chain joins TRBV25-1 and TRBJ2-1; 11 positions agree with TRBD2. The CDR3 is made up of 16 amino acids. CDR1 is MGHDK and CDR2 is SYGVNS in the germline V gene. Trimming took 4 bases from V and 7 from J; bases not matched to a gene: 9. The CDR3 bases are TGTGCCAGCAGTGGATCCACTAGCGGGAGTGTAAATGAGCAGTTCTTC. Its protein product is CASSGSTSGSVNEQFF.

The rearrangement joins TRBV6-5 to TRBJ1-5; TRBD1 matches 8 bases. CDR3 length: 14 amino acids. Germline loops: CDR1 MNHEY, CDR2 SVGAGI. V was pared by 3 bases and J by 8 bases, with 6 bases of the junction left unmatched. The CDR3 reads CASSYNRGKEPQHF. The CDR3 DNA follows: TGTGCCAGCAGTTATAACAGGGGGAAGGAGCCCCAGCATTTT.

This chain links TRBV5-1 with TRBJ1-4; D perhaps matches TRBD1 (5 bases). This CDR3 contains 17 residues. Germline V gene sequence: CDR1 SGHRS, CDR2 YFSETQ. The V and J ends lost 0 bases and 4 bases respectively, with 16 bases between them. CDR3 sequence: CASSLAGGTTGNEKLFF. Written as DNA, the CDR3 is TGCGCCAGCAGCTTGGCCGGGGGGACGACTGGTAATGAAAAACTGTTTTTT.

The chain recombines TRBV6-5 with TRBJ1-1, with a possible D match to TRBD1 (5 bases). The CDR3 consists of 14 residues. V was clipped by 8 bases and J by 1 base, with 14 bases between them. Germline assignment: CDR1 MNHEY and CDR2 SVGAGI. CDR3 region: CASESNTGNTEAFF. For the CDR3, the DNA is TGTGCCAGCGAATCTAATACAGGGAACACTGAAGCTTTCTTT.

This chain connects TRBV19 to TRBJ1-5, with D possibly TRBD1 on 5 matching bases. CDR1 is LNHDA, CDR2 SQIVND, per germline (reference sequence). The ends were cut back, 3 bases at V and 0 bases at J, with 21 bases in the middle. There are 19 residues in the CDR3. CDR3 loop: CASSIRGRRLMDSNQPQHF. The CDR3, as DNA: TGTGCCAGTAGTATTAGGGGAAGGCGTCTAATGGATAGCAATCAGCCCCAGCATTTT.